This T cell receptor beta chain came from a study of blood T cell repertoires in COVID-19. Profiled with immunoSEQ multiplex PCR; TCRdb holds only in-frame clones, not every one. The profile shows fewer than 200,000 clones, 86% of them singletons. Looked up from germline, CDR1 is SGHRS and CDR2 is YFSETQ. Unmatched junction bases numbered 6, after V lost 2 bases and J lost 6 bases. CDR3 length: 16 amino acids. The V call is TRBV5-1, the J call TRBJ1-6, with TRBD1 matching 9 bases. Sequences were obtained from peripheral blood. The TCR sequence derives from a man aged 65 to 85 with active or convalescent COVID-19. The CDR3 region is CASSFTGTGTNSPLHF. Here the CDR3 DNA reads TGCGCCAGCAGCTTCACCGGGACAGGGACTAATTCACCCCTCCACTTT.